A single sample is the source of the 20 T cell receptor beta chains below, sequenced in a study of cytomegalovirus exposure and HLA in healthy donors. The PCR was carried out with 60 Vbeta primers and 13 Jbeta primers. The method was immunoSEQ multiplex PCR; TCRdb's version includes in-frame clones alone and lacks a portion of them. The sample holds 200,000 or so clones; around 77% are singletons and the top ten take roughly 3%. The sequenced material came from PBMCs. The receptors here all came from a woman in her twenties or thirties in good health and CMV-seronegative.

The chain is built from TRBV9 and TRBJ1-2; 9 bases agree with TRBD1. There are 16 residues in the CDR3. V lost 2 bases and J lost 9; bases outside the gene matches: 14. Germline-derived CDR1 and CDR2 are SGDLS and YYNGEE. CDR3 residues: CASSVGQGGLPYRYTF. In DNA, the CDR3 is TGTGCCAGCAGCGTGGGACAGGGAGGGTTGCCTTATCGCTACACCTTC.

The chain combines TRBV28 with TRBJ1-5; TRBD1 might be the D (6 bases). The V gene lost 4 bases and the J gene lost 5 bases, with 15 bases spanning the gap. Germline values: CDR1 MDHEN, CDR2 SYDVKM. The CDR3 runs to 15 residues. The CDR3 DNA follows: TGTGCCAGCAGTTCCATGGGGCCAGGGGATCAGCCCCAGCATTTT. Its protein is CASSSMGPGDQPQHF.

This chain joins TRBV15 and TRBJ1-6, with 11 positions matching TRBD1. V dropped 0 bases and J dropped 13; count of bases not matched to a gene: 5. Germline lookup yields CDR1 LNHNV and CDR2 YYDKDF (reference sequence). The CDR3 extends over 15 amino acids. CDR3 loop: CATSREGQGVFPLHF. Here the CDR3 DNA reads TGTGCCACCAGCAGAGAGGGACAGGGGGTCTTTCCCCTCCACTTT. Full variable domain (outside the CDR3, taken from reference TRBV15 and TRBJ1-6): DAMVIQNPRYQVTQFGKPVTLSCSQTLNHNVMYWYQQKSSQAPKLLFHYYDKDFNNEADTPDNFQSRRPNTSFCFLDIRSPGLGDTAMYLCATSREGQGVFPLHFGNGTRLTVT.

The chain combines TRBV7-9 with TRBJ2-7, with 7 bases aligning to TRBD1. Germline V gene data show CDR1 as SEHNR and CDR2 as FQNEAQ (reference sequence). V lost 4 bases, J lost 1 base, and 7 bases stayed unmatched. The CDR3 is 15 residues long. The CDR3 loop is CASSSVTGTSYEQYF. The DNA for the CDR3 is TGTGCCAGCAGCTCCGTGACAGGGACGTCCTACGAGCAGTACTTC.

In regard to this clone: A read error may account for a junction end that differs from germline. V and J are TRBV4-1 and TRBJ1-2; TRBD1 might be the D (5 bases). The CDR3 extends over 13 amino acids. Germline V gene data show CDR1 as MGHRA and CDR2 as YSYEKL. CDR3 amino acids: CASSQEIGAGPNF. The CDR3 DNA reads TGCGCCAGCAGCCAAGAGATAGGGGCGGGACCCAACTTC.

In DNA form, the CDR3 reads TGTGCCAGCAGCTTGTCCTGGGCTGGCACAGATACGCAGTATTTT. This encodes CASSLSWAGTDTQYF. The chain combines TRBV5-4 with TRBJ2-3; D is unresolved. Germline V lookup: CDR1 SGHNT, CDR2 YYREEE (reference sequence). The CDR3 consists of 15 residues. Trimming took 1 base from V and 1 from J, leaving 10 bases between them.

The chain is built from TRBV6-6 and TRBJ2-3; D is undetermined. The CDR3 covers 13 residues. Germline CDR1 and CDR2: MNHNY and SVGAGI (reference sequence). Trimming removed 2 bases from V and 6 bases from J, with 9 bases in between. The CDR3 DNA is TGTGCCAGCAGTTACGAAGCGAGGGATACGCAGTATTTT. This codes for CASSYEARDTQYF.

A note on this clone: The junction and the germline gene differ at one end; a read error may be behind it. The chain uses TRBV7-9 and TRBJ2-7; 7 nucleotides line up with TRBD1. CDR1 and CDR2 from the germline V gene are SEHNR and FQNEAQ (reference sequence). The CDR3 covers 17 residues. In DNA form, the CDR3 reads TGTTCCAGCAGCTTTGGACCCAAAGGACAGGACGTTAACGAGCAGTACTTC. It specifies CSSSFGPKGQDVNEQYF. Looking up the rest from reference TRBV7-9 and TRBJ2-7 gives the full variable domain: DTGVSQNPRHKITKRGQNVTFRCDPISEHNRLYWYRQTLGQGPEFLTYFQNEAQLEKSRLLSDRFSAERPKGSFSTLEIQRTEQGDSAMYLCSSSFGPKGQDVNEQYFGPGTRLTVT.

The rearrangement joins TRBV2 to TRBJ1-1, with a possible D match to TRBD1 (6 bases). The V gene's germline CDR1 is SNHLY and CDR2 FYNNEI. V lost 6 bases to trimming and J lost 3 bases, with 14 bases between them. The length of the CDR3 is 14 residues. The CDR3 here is CASRQGRRDTEAFF. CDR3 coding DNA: TGTGCCAGCAGACAGGGTAGGCGTGACACTGAAGCTTTCTTT.

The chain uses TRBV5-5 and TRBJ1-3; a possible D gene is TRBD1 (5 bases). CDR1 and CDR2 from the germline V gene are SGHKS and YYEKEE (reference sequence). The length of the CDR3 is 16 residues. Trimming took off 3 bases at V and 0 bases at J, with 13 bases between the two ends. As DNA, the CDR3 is TGTGCCAGCAGCTCCGACAGCCTTAGCTCTGGAAACACCATATATTTT. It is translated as CASSSDSLSSGNTIYF.

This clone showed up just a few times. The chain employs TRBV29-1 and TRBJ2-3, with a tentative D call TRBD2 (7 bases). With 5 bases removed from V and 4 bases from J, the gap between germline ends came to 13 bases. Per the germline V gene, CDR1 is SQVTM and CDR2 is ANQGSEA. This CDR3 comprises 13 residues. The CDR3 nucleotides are TGCAGCGTTAACAAGGGGGGGGCAGATACGCAGTATTTT. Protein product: CSVNKGGADTQYF.

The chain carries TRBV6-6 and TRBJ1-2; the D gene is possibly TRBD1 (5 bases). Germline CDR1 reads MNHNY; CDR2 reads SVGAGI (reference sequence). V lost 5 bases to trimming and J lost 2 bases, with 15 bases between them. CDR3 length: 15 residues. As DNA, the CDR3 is TGTGCCAGCAGTAACACCCAGGGTCCCAACTATGGCTACACCTTC. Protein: CASSNTQGPNYGYTF.

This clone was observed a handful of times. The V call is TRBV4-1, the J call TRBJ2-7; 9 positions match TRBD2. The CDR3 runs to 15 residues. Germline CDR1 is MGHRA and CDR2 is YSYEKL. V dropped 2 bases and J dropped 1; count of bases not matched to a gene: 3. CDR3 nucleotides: TGCGCCAGCAGCCAACCCACTAGCGGGTCCTACGAGCAGTACTTC. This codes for CASSQPTSGSYEQYF.

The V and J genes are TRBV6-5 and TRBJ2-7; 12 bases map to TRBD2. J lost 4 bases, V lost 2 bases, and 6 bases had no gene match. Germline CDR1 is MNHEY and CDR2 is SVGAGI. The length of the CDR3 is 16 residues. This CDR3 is CASSYQTSGGLYEQYF. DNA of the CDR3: TGTGCCAGCAGTTACCAGACTAGCGGGGGACTTTACGAGCAGTACTTC.

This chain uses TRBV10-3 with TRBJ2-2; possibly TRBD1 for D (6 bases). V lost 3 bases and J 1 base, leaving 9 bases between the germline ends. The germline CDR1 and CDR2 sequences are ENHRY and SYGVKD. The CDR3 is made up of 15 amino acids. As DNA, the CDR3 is TGTGCCATCAGTGAACAGGGAGTGAACACCGGGGAGCTGTTTTTT. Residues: CAISEQGVNTGELFF.

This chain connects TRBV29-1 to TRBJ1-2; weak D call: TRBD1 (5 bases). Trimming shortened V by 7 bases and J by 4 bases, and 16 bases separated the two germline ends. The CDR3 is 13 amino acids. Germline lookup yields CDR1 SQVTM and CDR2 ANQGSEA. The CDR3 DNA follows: TGCAGCGCCGCGCAGGGTGGCGGCTATGGCTACACCTTC. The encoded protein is CSAAQGGGYGYTF. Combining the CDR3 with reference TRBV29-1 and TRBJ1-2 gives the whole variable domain SAVISQKPSRDICQRGTSLTIQCQVDSQVTMMFWYRQQPGQSLTLIATANQGSEATYESGFVIDKFPISRPNLTFSTLTVSNMSPEDSSIYLCSAAQGGGYGYTFGSGTRLTVV.

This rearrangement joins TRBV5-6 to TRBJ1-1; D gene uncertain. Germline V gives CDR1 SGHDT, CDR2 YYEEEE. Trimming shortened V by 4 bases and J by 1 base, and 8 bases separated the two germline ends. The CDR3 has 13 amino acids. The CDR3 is CASSTDWNTEAFF. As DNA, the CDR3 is TGTGCCAGCAGCACTGACTGGAACACTGAAGCTTTCTTT.

CDR3 sequence (DNA): TGTGCCAGCAGCCGGGACTTGAACACTGAAGCTTTCTTT. The encoded protein is CASSRDLNTEAFF. The chain joins TRBV7-9 to TRBJ1-1; a weak D match, TRBD1 (5 bases). Germline V CDR1 and CDR2: SEHNR, FQNEAQ (reference sequence). The germline V and J ends were trimmed by 5 bases and 0 bases, with 7 bases remaining between them. The CDR3 totals 13 residues.

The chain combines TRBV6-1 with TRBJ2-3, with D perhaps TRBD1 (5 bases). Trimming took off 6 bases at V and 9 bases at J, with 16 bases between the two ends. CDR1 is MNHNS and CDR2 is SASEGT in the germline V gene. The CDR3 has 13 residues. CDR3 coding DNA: TGTGCCAGCAGAATAGGACAAAAAGGGACGCAGTATTTT. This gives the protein CASRIGQKGTQYF.

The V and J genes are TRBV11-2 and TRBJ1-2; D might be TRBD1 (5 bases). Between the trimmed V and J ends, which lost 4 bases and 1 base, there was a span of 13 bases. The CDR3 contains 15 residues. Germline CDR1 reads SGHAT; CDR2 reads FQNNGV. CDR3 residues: CASSSRTFFNYGYTF. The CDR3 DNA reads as TGTGCCAGCAGCTCGAGGACATTTTTTAACTATGGCTACACCTTC.